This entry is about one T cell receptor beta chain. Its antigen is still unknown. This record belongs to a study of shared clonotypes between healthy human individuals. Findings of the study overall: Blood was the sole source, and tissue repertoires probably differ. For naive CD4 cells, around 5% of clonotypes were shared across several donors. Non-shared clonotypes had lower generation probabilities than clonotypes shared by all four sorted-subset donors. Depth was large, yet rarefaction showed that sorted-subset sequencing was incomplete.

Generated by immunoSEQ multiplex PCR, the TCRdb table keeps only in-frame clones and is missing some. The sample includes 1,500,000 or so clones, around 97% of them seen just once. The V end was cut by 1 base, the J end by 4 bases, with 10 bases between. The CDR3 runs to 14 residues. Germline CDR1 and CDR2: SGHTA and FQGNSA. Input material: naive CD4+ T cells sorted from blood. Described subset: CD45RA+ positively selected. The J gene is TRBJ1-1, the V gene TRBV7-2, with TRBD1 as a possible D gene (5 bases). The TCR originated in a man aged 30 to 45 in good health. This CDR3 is CASSLVSGSTEAFF. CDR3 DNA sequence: TGTGCCAGCAGCTTAGTGTCAGGGAGCACTGAAGCTTTCTTT.